Described below is a single TCR beta chain sequence and its context. Investigators isolated RNA and reverse transcribed it into cDNA to act as the sequencing template. Sequencing used immunoSEQ multiplex PCR; TCRdb keeps in-frame clones, though not all of them. The table lists 150,000 to 200,000 clones, less than 80% of them singletons. This CDR3 has 12 amino acids. Looked up from germline, CDR1 is GTSNPN and CDR2 is SVGIG (reference sequence). The ends were cut back, 8 bases at V and 4 bases at J, with 15 bases in the middle. The source of the sample is a study of CD8+ T cells in alopecia areata. J is TRBJ2-7 and V is TRBV30, with D perhaps TRBD1 (6 bases). This TCR derives from a human donor with alopecia areata. The sample was CD8+ T cells sorted from blood, taken at week 0. CDR3 nucleotides: TGTGCCACTACAGGGATCGGGTACGAGCAGTACTTC. Its protein is CATTGIGYEQYF.